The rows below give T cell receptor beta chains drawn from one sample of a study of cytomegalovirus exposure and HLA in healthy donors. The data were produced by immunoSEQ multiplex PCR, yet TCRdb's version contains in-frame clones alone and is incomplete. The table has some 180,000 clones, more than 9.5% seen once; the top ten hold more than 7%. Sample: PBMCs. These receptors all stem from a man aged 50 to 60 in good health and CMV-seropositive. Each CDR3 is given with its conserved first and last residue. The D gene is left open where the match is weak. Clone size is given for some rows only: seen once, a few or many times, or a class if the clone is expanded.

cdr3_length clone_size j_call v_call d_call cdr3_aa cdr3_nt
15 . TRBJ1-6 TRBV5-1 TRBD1 CASSPPGQGNSRLHF TGCGCCAGCAGCCCCCCGGGACAGGGAAATTCACGCCTCCACTTT
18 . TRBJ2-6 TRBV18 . CASSPPGLASGGANVLTF TGTGCCAGCTCACCACCAGGACTCGCCTCGGGGGGGGCCAACGTCCTGACTTTC
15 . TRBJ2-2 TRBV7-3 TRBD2 CASTPAGGNTGELFF TGTGCCAGCACCCCGGCGGGGGGGAACACCGGGGAGCTGTTTTTT
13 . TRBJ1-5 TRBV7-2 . CASSLGAGQPQHF TGTGCCAGCAGCTTAGGGGCGGGACAGCCCCAGCATTTT
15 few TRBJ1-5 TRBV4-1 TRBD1 CASSQVDRDNQPQHF TGCGCCAGCAGCCAAGTCGACAGGGACAATCAGCCCCAGCATTTT
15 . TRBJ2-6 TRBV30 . CAWSDTGAGANVLTF TGTGCCTGGAGTGATACAGGAGCTGGGGCCAACGTCCTGACTTTC
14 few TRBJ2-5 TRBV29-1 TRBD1 CSARDRDHQETQYF TGCAGCGCCAGGGACAGGGACCACCAAGAGACCCAGTACTTC
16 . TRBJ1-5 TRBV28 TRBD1 CASRVLGTGPNQPQHF TGTGCCAGCAGGGTCCTCGGGACAGGGCCAAATCAGCCCCAGCATTTT
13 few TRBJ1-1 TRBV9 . CASSSTAVSEAFF TGTGCCAGCAGCTCGACGGCGGTGTCTGAAGCTTTCTTT
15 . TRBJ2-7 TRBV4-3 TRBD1 CASSRSTGAQGEQYF TGCGCCAGCAGCCGCTCGACAGGGGCTCAGGGGGAGCAGTACTTC
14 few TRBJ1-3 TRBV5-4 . CASSQGNSGNTIYF TGTGCCAGCAGCCAGGGGAACTCTGGAAACACCATATATTTT
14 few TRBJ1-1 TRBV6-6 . CAARSDGLNTEAFF TGTGCCGCAAGGAGTGACGGGTTGAACACTGAAGCTTTCTTT
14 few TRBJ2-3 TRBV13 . CASSAGSETDTQYF TGTGCCAGCTCCGCGGGTAGCGAAACAGATACGCAGTATTTT
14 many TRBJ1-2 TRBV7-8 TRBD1 CASSRDRGTYGYTF TGTGCCAGCAGCCGAGACAGGGGAACGTATGGCTACACCTTC
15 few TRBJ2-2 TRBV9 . CASSVGGLGTGELFF TGTGCCAGCAGCGTAGGAGGGTTAGGCACCGGGGAGCTGTTTTTT
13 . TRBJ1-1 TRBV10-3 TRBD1 CAIKTGIFTEAFF TGTGCCATCAAGACAGGGATATTCACTGAAGCTTTCTTT
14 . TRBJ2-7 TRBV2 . CATNIGGGLHEQYF TGTGCCACCAACATTGGGGGGGGGCTCCACGAGCAGTACTTC
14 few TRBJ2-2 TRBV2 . CASSETANTGELFF TGTGCCAGCAGTGAAACGGCGAACACCGGGGAGCTGTTTTTT
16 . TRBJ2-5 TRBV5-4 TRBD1 CASSLARTGRGETQYF TGTGCCAGCAGCTTGGCTCGGACAGGAAGAGGAGAGACCCAGTACTTC
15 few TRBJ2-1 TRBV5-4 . CASSQGALVDYEQFF TGTGCCAGCAGCCAAGGAGCGCTCGTCGACTATGAGCAGTTCTTC
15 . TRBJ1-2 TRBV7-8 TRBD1 CASSVRDRGRGGYTF TGTGCCAGCAGCGTTAGGGACAGGGGAAGGGGGGGCTACACCTTC
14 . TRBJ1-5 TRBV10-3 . CAISAVSDREPQHF TGTGCCATCAGTGCTGTGTCCGACCGGGAGCCCCAGCATTTT
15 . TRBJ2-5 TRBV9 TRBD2 CASSAKLAGVETQYF TGTGCCAGCAGCGCCAAGCTAGCGGGGGTCGAGACCCAGTACTTC
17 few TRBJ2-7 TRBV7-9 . CASSLASTGLTSYEQYF TGTGCCAGCAGCTTAGCCTCAACGGGACTGACTTCCTACGAGCAGTACTTC
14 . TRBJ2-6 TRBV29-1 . CSVGEGTGANVLTF TGCAGCGTTGGCGAGGGTACTGGGGCCAACGTCCTGACTTTC
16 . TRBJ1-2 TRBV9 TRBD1 CASSGQDRDRLYGYTF TGTGCCAGCAGCGGACAAGACCGGGACAGGCTCTATGGCTACACCTTC
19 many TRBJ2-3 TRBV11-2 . CASSLFGLQGLLSTDTQYF TGTGCCAGCAGCTTATTCGGGCTCCAGGGTTTGCTAAGCACAGATACGCAGTATTTT
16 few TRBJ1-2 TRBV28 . CASSLSQGGEVYGYTF TGTGCCAGCAGTTTAAGCCAGGGTGGGGAGGTCTATGGCTACACCTTC
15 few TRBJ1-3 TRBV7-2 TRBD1 CASSLATGPGNTIYF TGTGCCAGCAGCTTAGCGACAGGGCCTGGAAACACCATATATTTT
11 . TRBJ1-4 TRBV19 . CASSTNEKLFF TGTGCCAGTAGTACGAATGAAAAACTGTTTTTT
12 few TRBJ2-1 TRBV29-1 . CSVDVRVNEQFF TGCAGCGTTGATGTCAGGGTAAATGAGCAGTTCTTC
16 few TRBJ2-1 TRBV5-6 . CASSLAGPDYYNEQFF TGTGCCAGCAGCTTGGCTGGTCCCGACTACTACAATGAGCAGTTCTTC
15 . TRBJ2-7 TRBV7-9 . CASSAPGVSSYEQYF TGTGCCAGCAGCGCGCCGGGAGTGAGCTCCTACGAGCAGTACTTC
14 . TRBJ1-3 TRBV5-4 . CASSLDGSGNTIYF TGTGCCAGCAGCTTGGACGGTTCCGGAAACACCATATATTTT
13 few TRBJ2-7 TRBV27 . CASSPRVPYEQYF TGTGCCAGCAGTCCCAGGGTCCCCTACGAGCAGTACTTC
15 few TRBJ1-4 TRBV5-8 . CASSLGQSANEKLFF TGTGCCAGCAGCTTGGGGCAGTCCGCTAATGAAAAACTGTTTTTT
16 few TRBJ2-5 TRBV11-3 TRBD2 CASSLGLAGDQETQYF TGTGCCAGCAGCTTAGGACTAGCGGGGGATCAAGAGACCCAGTACTTC
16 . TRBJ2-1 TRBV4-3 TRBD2 CASSQDRGGAGNEQFF TGCGCCAGCAGCCAAGATCGCGGGGGGGCCGGCAATGAGCAGTTCTTC
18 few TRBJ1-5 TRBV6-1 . CASSEALPVTGGNQPQHF TGTGCCAGCAGTGAAGCGCTTCCAGTGACAGGAGGCAATCAGCCCCAGCATTTT
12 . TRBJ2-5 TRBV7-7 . CASSPEDGAQYF TGTGCTAGCAGCCCAGAGGACGGGGCCCAGTACTTC
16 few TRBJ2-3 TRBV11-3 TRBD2 CASSPSLAGGQDTQYF TGTGCCAGCAGCCCCTCACTAGCGGGGGGGCAAGATACGCAGTATTTT